This T cell receptor beta chain was observed in a study of identifying expanded T cells in peripheral blood. Study-wide findings and caveats: Over approximately two and four weeks, about 15 and 18 clones changed, versus approximately 1.1 between replicates. Clone count variance between approximately 2-week samples rose with total template count.

Collection occurred without any documented infections or immune events in donors. Libraries were prepared by immunoSEQ multiplex PCR; TCRdb keeps only in-frame clonotypes and omits some of them. The data show about 85,000 clones, 85% to 90% seen once. Germline V gives CDR1 MNHEY, CDR2 SMNVEV (reference sequence). The junction had 7 bases not matched to a gene; V was cut back by 3 bases and J by 9 bases. The CDR3 runs to 15 residues. In the case of this clone: Its antigen is unidentified.

This receptor was obtained from a person aged 18 to 75 in good health. The sequenced sample was blood. The rearrangement uses TRBV27 and TRBJ1-6; 8 nucleotides line up with TRBD1. Here the CDR3 reads CASSFGQGRSSPLHF. The CDR3 nucleotides are TGTGCCAGCAGTTTCGGACAGGGAAGGAGTTCACCCCTCCACTTT.